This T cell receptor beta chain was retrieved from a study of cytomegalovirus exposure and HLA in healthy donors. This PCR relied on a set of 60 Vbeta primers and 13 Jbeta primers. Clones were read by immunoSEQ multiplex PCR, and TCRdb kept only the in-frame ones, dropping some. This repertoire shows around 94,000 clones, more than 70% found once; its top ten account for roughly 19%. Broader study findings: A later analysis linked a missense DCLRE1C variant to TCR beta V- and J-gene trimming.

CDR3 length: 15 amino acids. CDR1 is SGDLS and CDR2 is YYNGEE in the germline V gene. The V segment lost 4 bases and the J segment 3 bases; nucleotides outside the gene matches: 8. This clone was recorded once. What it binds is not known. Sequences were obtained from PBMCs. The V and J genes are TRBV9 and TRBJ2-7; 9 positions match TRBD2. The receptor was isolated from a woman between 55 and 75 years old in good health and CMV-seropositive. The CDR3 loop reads CASSPRVAGVYEQYF. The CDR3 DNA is TGTGCCAGCAGCCCCCGGGTAGCGGGAGTCTACGAGCAGTACTTC.